A selection of T cell receptor beta chains follows, all from one sample in a study of T cell responses to AZD1222 COVID-19 vaccine. Sequencing used immunoSEQ multiplex PCR; TCRdb keeps in-frame clones, though not all of them. There are roughly 150,000 clones in the sample; around 88% occur only once, and under 2.5% lies in the top ten. Sequenced here: peripheral blood, sampled on day 0 of AZD1222 vaccination. These TCRs come from an adult in good health. Both conserved end residues are trimmed from each CDR3. Size tells how often a clone was seen (once, few, many) or the class of an expanded clone, and some rows leave it out.

clone_size,j_call,v_call,cdr3_aa
-,TRBJ1-2,TRBV29-1,SVERDRSGYT
-,TRBJ1-5,TRBV19,ASSIIGQTRQPQH
-,TRBJ1-4,TRBV27,ASSLFGGAGEKLF
-,TRBJ1-1,TRBV4-3,ASSLGQVNTEAF
-,TRBJ2-5,TRBV7-9,ASSLGFSGTQY
-,TRBJ1-2,TRBV6-5,ASRGQGVSGYT
-,TRBJ1-2,TRBV28,ASSSSKNRGNYGYT
-,TRBJ1-2,TRBV10-3,AIRSDRGLGGYT
-,TRBJ1-2,TRBV13,ASGRRGSGYT
-,TRBJ2-3,TRBV9,ASSVGGGTSTDTQY
-,TRBJ2-7,TRBV14,ASSQWGMGTGGLLSYEQY
once,TRBJ1-1,TRBV19,ASSITGTVNTEAF
-,TRBJ2-1,TRBV25-1,ASSEYSSGRLYNEQF
once,TRBJ2-3,TRBV4-1,ASSQDGLAGVRDTQY
-,TRBJ2-1,TRBV10-3,AIRASGNNNEQF
-,TRBJ2-3,TRBV29-1,SVERMPNKGLAGAQDTQY
-,TRBJ2-3,TRBV9,ASSVPGRTSGMSDTQY
-,TRBJ2-2,TRBV6-6,ASSRTIIAGTNTGELF
once,TRBJ1-5,TRBV21-1,ASSKVWAGGVYSNQPQH
-,TRBJ1-6,TRBV18,ASSRKQNSPLH
many,TRBJ2-7,TRBV28,ASSVDLNEQY
-,TRBJ2-1,TRBV5-4,ASSSGGPSSYNEQF
-,TRBJ2-2,TRBV5-4,ASSLPNTGELF
-,TRBJ2-5,TRBV20-1,SALWAETQY
-,TRBJ1-5,TRBV7-2,ASSSGQAHQPQH
-,TRBJ1-1,TRBV27,ASRGPSGAEAF
-,TRBJ2-1,TRBV7-2,ASSLGSTVINEQF
-,TRBJ1-5,TRBV3-1/TRBV3-2,ASSRTGPNQPQH
-,TRBJ2-1,TRBV29-1,SVPRWGQGINEQF
once,TRBJ2-7,TRBV6-5,ASSYQGREQY
-,TRBJ2-2,TRBV5-1,ASSPLGASNTGELF
-,TRBJ2-2,TRBV11-3,ASSRKGTRATGELF
-,TRBJ1-4,TRBV24-1,ATSDLGTGGGEKLF
-,TRBJ1-6,TRBV6-5,ASAQGNSPLH
-,TRBJ2-7,TRBV30,AWSVGKSYEQY
-,TRBJ2-7,TRBV5-1,ASSLVGTKAYEQY
-,TRBJ1-3,TRBV12-3/TRBV12-4,ASTQSGRNTIY
few,TRBJ2-5,TRBV12-5,ASGLGGQGQETQY
-,TRBJ2-1,TRBV3-1/TRBV3-2,ASSSPGQGGRQF
-,TRBJ2-7,TRBV10-3,AIRPRGEGNEQY
once,TRBJ2-2,TRBV11-3,ASSHGPRVDTGELF
-,TRBJ1-2,TRBV7-2,ASSLGAGPDYGYT
-,TRBJ1-2,TRBV4-3,ASSQETAAPLYGYT
-,TRBJ2-2,TRBV7-3,ASKEGGNTGELF
-,TRBJ2-7,TRBV7-2,ASSSRDYSWEQY
-,TRBJ1-2,TRBV14,ASSLLGQPGEGYT
-,TRBJ2-3,TRBV5-4,ASTNGWGTDTQY
-,TRBJ2-1,TRBV18,ASSPKVVLGALSSYNEQF
-,TRBJ1-3,TRBV5-6,ASSFQGNTIY
-,TRBJ2-3,TRBV15,ATSRDQATDTQY
-,TRBJ1-4,TRBV6-1,ASSETGVNEKLF
once,TRBJ2-7,TRBV11-2,ASSLARSNPYEQY
-,TRBJ2-3,TRBV19,ASSIGSGSTDTQY
-,TRBJ2-1,TRBV5-8,ASSFGLVFPNEQF